A single sample gave rise to the 21 T cell receptor beta chains below, sequenced in a study of cytomegalovirus exposure and HLA in healthy donors. The study ran its PCR with 60 Vbeta and 13 Jbeta primers. TCRdb's copy holds only in-frame clones and misses some; the assay was immunoSEQ multiplex PCR. This table has 200,000 or so clones, more than 60% appearing once. The sample consisted of PBMCs. The source is a girl aged 2 to 10 in good health and CMV-seronegative.

The DNA for the CDR3 is TGTGCCAGCAGCGTTGTTCGCTACGAGCAGTACTTC. Translated, it gives CASSVVRYEQYF. V is TRBV2 and J is TRBJ2-7; no clear D. Germline CDR1 SNHLY, CDR2 FYNNEI. This CDR3 spans 12 amino acids. V lost 6 bases to trimming and J lost 3 bases, with 9 bases between them.

Only a few counts were recorded for this clone. The J gene is TRBJ2-5, the V gene TRBV7-6, with TRBD2 as a possible D gene (5 bases). Germline CDR1 and CDR2: SGHVS and FNYEAQ. This CDR3 is built from 14 residues. The V and J ends lost 3 bases and 4 bases respectively, with 12 bases between them. The DNA for the CDR3 is TGTGCCAGCAGCTTCGCGGGTATGGTAGAGACCCAGTACTTC. Encoded protein: CASSFAGMVETQYF. Full variable domain (outside the CDR3, taken from reference TRBV7-6 and TRBJ2-5): GAGVSQSPRYKVTKRGQDVALRCDPISGHVSLYWYRQALGQGPEFLTYFNYEAQQDKSGLPNDRFSAERPEGSISTLTIQRTEQRDSAMYRCASSFAGMVETQYFGPGTRLLVL.

The chain combines TRBV7-6 with TRBJ2-1; TRBD2 matches 7 bases. CDR1 and CDR2 from the germline V gene are SGHVS and FNYEAQ. Unmatched junction bases numbered 3, after V lost 5 bases and J lost 5 bases. The CDR3 runs to 13 residues. In DNA, the CDR3 is TGTGCCAGCAGCCACGGGACTAACAATGAGCAGTTCTTC. Amino acid sequence: CASSHGTNNEQFF. Using reference TRBV7-6 and TRBJ2-1 for the parts outside the CDR3, the full variable domain is GAGVSQSPRYKVTKRGQDVALRCDPISGHVSLYWYRQALGQGPEFLTYFNYEAQQDKSGLPNDRFSAERPEGSISTLTIQRTEQRDSAMYRCASSHGTNNEQFFGPGTRLTVL.

The chain employs TRBV10-3 and TRBJ2-1; no reliable D call. Trimming cost V 3 bases and J 8 bases, with 5 bases left between them. The CDR3 spans 11 residues. Germline V lookup: CDR1 ENHRY, CDR2 SYGVKD. The CDR3 is CAISEAYEQFF. In nucleotides, the CDR3 is TGTGCCATCAGTGAAGCGTATGAGCAGTTCTTC.

The chain employs TRBV6-6 and TRBJ2-6; D unclear. This CDR3 has 14 amino acids. Looked up from germline, CDR1 is MNHNY and CDR2 is SVGAGI (reference sequence). Trimming stripped 4 bases from V and 2 bases from J, with 6 bases between. CDR3 sequence (DNA): TGTGCCAGCAGTTCCCCAACTGGGGCCAACGTCCTGACTTTC. Protein: CASSSPTGANVLTF.

The chain links TRBV7-6 to TRBJ1-1; tentative D call: TRBD1 (6 bases). This CDR3 has 17 residues. Trimming took 4 bases from V and 6 from J, leaving 24 bases between them. Per germline, CDR1 SGHVS and CDR2 FNYEAQ. This CDR3 reads CASSSIPRLQGSAEAFF. The CDR3, as DNA: TGTGCCAGCAGCTCAATCCCTAGATTACAGGGTAGCGCTGAAGCTTTCTTT.

This chain connects TRBV15 to TRBJ2-5, with D unclear. CDR3 length: 16 amino acids. The V and J ends lost 2 bases and 2 bases respectively, with 15 bases between them. Germline CDR1 is LNHNV and CDR2 is YYDKDF (reference sequence). This CDR3 is CATSRKNEYSQETQYF. CDR3 coding DNA: TGTGCCACCAGCAGAAAAAACGAATACAGTCAAGAGACCCAGTACTTC.

This chain links TRBV6-5 with TRBJ1-1; weak D call: TRBD1 (6 bases). The germline V and J ends were trimmed by 2 bases and 1 base, with 11 bases remaining between them. CDR3 size: 15 residues. CDR1 is MNHEY, CDR2 SVGAGI, per germline. CDR3 DNA sequence: TGTGCCAGCAGTTACGGGGGCTTGGGGAACACTGAAGCTTTCTTT. Its translation: CASSYGGLGNTEAFF.

The chain employs TRBV14 and TRBJ2-1; no definite D call. The CDR3 has 17 residues. V lost 0 bases to trimming and J lost 5 bases, with 17 bases between them. Germline CDR1 reads SGHDN; CDR2 reads FVKESK. This CDR3 reads CASSQDPQPDIHNEQFF. For the CDR3, the DNA is TGTGCCAGCAGCCAAGATCCCCAGCCTGACATCCACAATGAGCAGTTCTTC.

The chain employs TRBV7-6 and TRBJ1-2; D might be TRBD1 (5 bases). Trimming took off 5 bases at V and 4 bases at J, with 23 bases between the two ends. There are 17 residues in the CDR3. Germline assignment: CDR1 SGHVS and CDR2 FNYEAQ. In DNA, the CDR3 is TGTGCCAGCAGCCCTCCCGACGGGGGTCGGGGAGGCTATGGCTACACCTTC. It yields the protein CASSPPDGGRGGYGYTF.

In its sample, this clone was seen a few times. The chain joins TRBV27 to TRBJ1-5, with 7 bases matching TRBD1. After removal of 5 bases from V and 2 bases from J, the junction contained 3 bases not matched to a gene. Germline V gene data show CDR1 as MNHEY and CDR2 as SMNVEV (reference sequence). This CDR3 region has 14 residues. The CDR3, as DNA: TGTGCCAGCAGTCGACAGGGCCGCAATCAGCCCCAGCATTTT. Translation: CASSRQGRNQPQHF.

V is TRBV5-8 and J is TRBJ2-1, with D perhaps matching TRBD2 (5 bases). CDR3 length: 14 residues. Trimming removed 0 bases at V and 8 bases at J, with 12 bases between. Germline-derived CDR1 and CDR2 are SGHTS and YDEGEE. CDR3 DNA sequence: TGTGCCAGCAGCTTGGTTCCCCTAGCCTATGAGCAGTTCTTC. It codes for CASSLVPLAYEQFF.

V and J are TRBV19 and TRBJ1-5; 8 bases agree with TRBD1. CDR1 is LNHDA and CDR2 is SQIVND in the germline V gene (reference sequence). J was trimmed by 4 bases and V by 11 bases; bases with no gene match: 13. This CDR3 has 15 residues. CDR3 protein: CASNRGAAFNQPQHF. The CDR3, as DNA: TGTGCCTCGAACAGGGGGGCGGCCTTTAATCAGCCCCAGCATTTT.

V usage is TRBV5-1 and J usage is TRBJ1-2; D unclear. Trimming stripped 4 bases from V and 8 bases from J, with 24 bases between. The CDR3 has 16 amino acids. Germline V gene sequence: CDR1 SGHRS, CDR2 YFSETQ. CDR3 region: CASSKRREVVKEGYTF. CDR3 DNA: TGCGCCAGCAGCAAACGCCGGGAGGTAGTAAAAGAGGGCTACACCTTC. The full variable domain, in which reference TRBV5-1 and TRBJ1-2 provide the parts outside the CDR3, is KAGVTQTPRYLIKTRGQQVTLSCSPISGHRSVSWYQQTPGQGLQFLFEYFSETQRNKGNFPGRFSGRQFSNSRSEMNVSTLELGDSALYLCASSKRREVVKEGYTFGSGTRLTVV.

About this clone itself: Other DNA sequences within the sample encode an identical CDR3. The chain links TRBV18 to TRBJ1-1, with D possibly matching TRBD1 (5 bases). CDR3 length: 13 residues. Germline CDR1 and CDR2: KGHSH and LQKENI. Trimming took 3 bases from V and 1 from J, leaving 6 bases between them. CDR3 bases: TGTGCCAGCTCACCGGGGCAGAACACTGAAGCTTTCTTT. Protein: CASSPGQNTEAFF. Drawing the rest from reference TRBV18 and TRBJ1-1, the complete variable domain is NAGVMQNPRHLVRRRGQEARLRCSPMKGHSHVYWYRQLPEEGLKFMVYLQKENIIDESGMPKERFSAEFPKEGPSILRIQQVVRGDSAAYFCASSPGQNTEAFFGQGTRLTVV.

This chain uses TRBV27 with TRBJ2-1; 7 bases fit TRBD2. Germline V gives CDR1 MNHEY, CDR2 SMNVEV (reference sequence). This CDR3 has 17 residues. Trimming removed 6 bases from V and 7 bases from J; junction bases left unmatched: 18. The CDR3 coding sequence is TGTGCCAGCAGCCTCTTAAGGGGCGGGAGAGGGGTAAATGAGCAGTTCTTC. This codes for CASSLLRGGRGVNEQFF.

This clone was picked up a small number of times. The chain recombines TRBV18 with TRBJ1-3, with 8 bases identical to TRBD1. The CDR3 is 16 amino acids. Germline loops: CDR1 KGHSH, CDR2 LQKENI. Germline trimming cut 3 bases from V and 0 bases from J; bases unmatched to any gene: 4. The CDR3 nucleotides are TGTGCCAGCTCACCTATGACAGGGGACTCTGGAAACACCATATATTTT. Translating it yields CASSPMTGDSGNTIYF.

CDR3 region: CASSPRTSGGLYNNEQFF. The CDR3 DNA follows: TGTGCCAGCAGCCCTAGGACTAGCGGGGGCCTATATAACAATGAGCAGTTCTTC. V usage is TRBV14 and J usage is TRBJ2-1; 13 bases agree with TRBD2. This CDR3 has 18 residues. With 4 bases clipped from V and 5 bases from J, the junction kept 11 bases outside the gene matches. Germline CDR1 and CDR2: SGHDN and FVKESK.

V and J are TRBV4-2 and TRBJ2-5, with unresolved D. This CDR3 is 14 amino acids long. Germline V gives CDR1 LGHNA, CDR2 YNFKEQ. Trimming took 1 base from V and 5 from J, leaving 11 bases between them. In nucleotides, the CDR3 is TGTGCCAGCAGCCAAGTGCTAGATGGGGAGACCCAGTACTTC. Amino acid sequence: CASSQVLDGETQYF.

The genes are TRBV4-2 and TRBJ2-5; D possibly corresponds to TRBD2 (6 bases). Germline CDR1 LGHNA, CDR2 YNFKEQ. The CDR3 is 17 residues long. Trimming stripped 1 base from V and 1 base from J, with 16 bases between. CDR3 protein: CASSQGGTSPSQETQYF. The CDR3 nucleotides read TGTGCCAGCAGCCAAGGGGGGACTTCCCCTTCCCAAGAGACCCAGTACTTC.

This chain links TRBV7-6 with TRBJ2-1; 8 bases match TRBD2. V lost 5 bases, J lost 7 bases, and 10 bases stayed unmatched. CDR1 and CDR2 (germline): SGHVS, FNYEAQ. The CDR3 covers 15 residues. The CDR3: CASSPGRGKGNEQFF. Written as DNA, the CDR3 is TGTGCCAGCAGCCCCGGGAGGGGAAAAGGGAATGAGCAGTTCTTC.